The 19 T cell receptor beta chains below were found in one sample sequenced in a study of T cell changes during pregnancy in multiple sclerosis. Repertoires were generated with immunoSEQ multiplex PCR, while TCRdb's copy carries only in-frame clones and drops some. Altogether 70,000 to 100,000 clones are present, around 95% being singletons, with the ten largest covering about 1.4%. The sample in question was peripheral blood, obtained in the third trimester of pregnancy. These receptors were collected from a female donor in good health, enrolled as a control in a pregnancy study.

The CDR3 region is CASNMDTTEAFF. DNA of the CDR3: TGTGCCAGCAATATGGACACCACTGAAGCTTTCTTT. This sequence joins TRBV2 and TRBJ1-1, with D maybe TRBD1 (5 bases). This CDR3 has 12 residues. V was pared by 7 bases and J by 4 bases, with 10 bases between. The germline V gene encodes CDR1 SNHLY and CDR2 FYNNEI.

This chain connects TRBV2 to TRBJ2-7; weak D call: TRBD1 (6 bases). The CDR3 sequence is 14 residues long. The germline gives CDR1 SNHLY, CDR2 FYNNEI. V lost 5 bases, J lost 2 bases, and 13 bases lay in between. The CDR3 loop reads CASSITGTPYEQYF. CDR3 nucleotides: TGTGCCAGCAGTATAACAGGGACCCCCTACGAGCAGTACTTC.

The V and J genes are TRBV25-1 and TRBJ2-3; D ambiguous. Deletions cut 4 bases from V and 0 bases from J, with 8 bases between. Germline loops: CDR1 MGHDK, CDR2 SYGVNS. The CDR3 totals 14 residues. Here the CDR3 DNA reads TGTGCCAGCAGTGGGCGGATTAGCACAGATACGCAGTATTTT. Its protein is CASSGRISTDTQYF. Full variable domain (rest looked up from reference TRBV25-1 and TRBJ2-3): EADIYQTPRYLVIGTGKKITLECSQTMGHDKMYWYQQDPGMELHLIHYSYGVNSTEKGDLSSESTVSRIRTEHFPLTLESARPSHTSQYLCASSGRISTDTQYFGPGTRLTVL.

V and J are TRBV7-9 and TRBJ2-1; TRBD2 is a possible D gene (5 bases). Germline V lookup: CDR1 SEHNR, CDR2 FQNEAQ (reference sequence). The CDR3 covers 16 residues. Trimming stripped 5 bases from V and 4 bases from J, with 18 bases between. The CDR3 protein is CASSPPVAGGYNEQFF. CDR3 nucleotides: TGTGCCAGCAGCCCCCCCGTTGCGGGTGGATACAATGAGCAGTTCTTC.

This clone came up once. V is TRBV27 and J is TRBJ2-1; 7 bases fit TRBD2. With V trimmed by 2 bases and J by 9 bases, 7 bases remained unmatched. The CDR3 runs 14 residues. The germline gives CDR1 MNHEY, CDR2 SMNVEV (reference sequence). The DNA of the CDR3 is TGTGCCAGCAGTTTAGCGTATAGGGAGGGTGAGCAGTTCTTC. This gives the protein CASSLAYREGEQFF.

The J gene is TRBJ2-7, the V gene TRBV27; 8 bases are a match to TRBD2. The length of the CDR3 is 15 residues. With 4 bases clipped from V and 4 bases from J, the junction kept 9 bases outside the gene matches. Looked up from germline, CDR1 is MNHEY and CDR2 is SMNVEV (reference sequence). Here the CDR3 DNA reads TGTGCCAGCAGTTCTTATCTTAGCGGGACTTACGAGCAGTACTTC. Protein sequence: CASSSYLSGTYEQYF.

The genes are TRBV5-1 and TRBJ2-1; D not resolved. Germline CDR1 SGHRS, CDR2 YFSETQ. The CDR3 runs to 14 residues. Between the trimmed V and J ends, which lost 0 bases and 0 bases, there was a span of 4 bases. This CDR3 is CASSLDFSYNEQFF. Written as DNA, the CDR3 is TGCGCCAGCAGCTTGGACTTCTCCTACAATGAGCAGTTCTTC.

V gene TRBV12-2 combines with J gene TRBJ2-7; the table's D call, TRBD2, has no DNA check behind it. TRBV12-2 is labeled a pseudogene. The CDR3 totals 17 residues. CDR3 in amino acids: CASRLAVPGLAGYEQYF. The CDR3 nucleotides are TGTGCAAGTCGCTTAGCGGTTCCGGGACTAGCGGGTTACGAGCAGTACTTC.

V is TRBV6-5 and J is TRBJ1-1, with D unclear. The CDR3 covers 15 residues. Germline V gene sequence: CDR1 MNHEY, CDR2 SVGAGI. Trimming removed 1 base from V and 4 bases from J, with 13 bases in between. CDR3 in amino acids: CASSYYRGLVTEAFF. The CDR3, as DNA: TGTGCCAGCAGTTACTATCGGGGTTTGGTCACTGAAGCTTTCTTT.

The V call is TRBV7-2, the J call TRBJ2-1; TRBD2 aligns across 14 bases. Germline CDR1 SGHTA, CDR2 FQGNSA. The CDR3 is made up of 20 amino acids. Trimming at V came to 4 bases and at J to 0 bases, leaving 11 bases not matched to a gene. The CDR3 nucleotides are TGTGCCAGCAGCTCAGCGGGACTAGCGGGAGCCACGAGCTCCTACAATGAGCAGTTCTTC. Translating gives CASSSAGLAGATSSYNEQFF.

This clone was seen just once. The chain couples TRBV7-2 to TRBJ2-1; 9 nucleotides line up with TRBD2. Germline V gene lookup returns CDR1 SGHTA and CDR2 FQGNSA. The length of the CDR3 is 16 residues. V shed 3 bases, J shed 7 bases, and the junction held 10 bases outside the gene matches. CDR3 loop: CASSFESSGSRNEQFF. The CDR3 coding sequence is TGTGCCAGCAGCTTTGAGAGTAGCGGGAGTAGGAATGAGCAGTTCTTC. The full variable domain, in which reference TRBV7-2 and TRBJ2-1 provide the parts outside the CDR3, is GAGVSQSPSNKVTEKGKDVELRCDPISGHTALYWYRQSLGQGLEFLIYFQGNSAPDKSGLPSDRFSAERTGGSVSTLTIQRTQQEDSAVYLCASSFESSGSRNEQFFGPGTRLTVL.

The chain has TRBV6-1 and TRBJ2-5; no clear D gene. This CDR3 has 14 amino acids. The V and J ends lost 2 bases and 1 base respectively, with 8 bases between them. The germline V gene has CDR1 MNHNS and CDR2 SASEGT. CDR3 sequence: CASSELAAQETQYF. The CDR3 nucleotides read TGTGCCAGCAGTGAACTGGCCGCCCAAGAGACCCAGTACTTC.

The J gene is TRBJ2-2, the V gene TRBV2, with TRBD1 identical over 8 bases. The CDR3 has 15 residues. Per germline, CDR1 SNHLY and CDR2 FYNNEI. V lost 4 bases and J lost 7; bases outside the gene matches: 8. In DNA, the CDR3 is TGTGCCAGCAGTGGGCCAGGGGGCTTTGGCGGGGAGCTGTTTTTT. Its protein is CASSGPGGFGGELFF.

The V and J genes are TRBV19 and TRBJ2-1, with D perhaps matching TRBD2 (5 bases). With 3 bases removed from V and 2 bases from J, the gap between germline ends came to 11 bases. Germline V gives CDR1 LNHDA, CDR2 SQIVND (reference sequence). There are 15 residues in the CDR3. The chain's CDR3 is CASSIGAVTYNEQFF. The CDR3 coding sequence is TGTGCCAGTAGTATCGGAGCGGTCACCTACAATGAGCAGTTCTTC.

The chain employs TRBV7-6 and TRBJ2-7; possibly TRBD1 for D (5 bases). The CDR3 has 15 residues. V lost 1 base, J lost 3 bases, and 13 bases lay in between. In germline, CDR1 is SGHVS, CDR2 FNYEAQ. The CDR3 coding sequence is TGTGCCAGCAGCTTAGGGCCGACAGAACTCTACGAGCAGTACTTC. Protein: CASSLGPTELYEQYF.

This chain joins TRBV11-2 and TRBJ2-7, with 7 bases lining up with TRBD2. Germline V gene data show CDR1 as SGHAT and CDR2 as FQNNGV. The trim removed 3 bases at V and 0 bases at J, leaving 2 bases unmatched. The CDR3 is 14 residues long. The CDR3 DNA reads as TGTGCCAGCAGCTTCGCGGGAGCCTCCTACGAGCAGTACTTC. Translating it yields CASSFAGASYEQYF.

The chain recombines TRBV5-8 with TRBJ2-3, with 12 bases identical to TRBD2. Germline loops: CDR1 SGHTS, CDR2 YDEGEE. Losses at the gene ends were 4 bases for V and 4 bases for J; bases not matched to a gene: 4. The CDR3 spans 15 residues. The CDR3 sequence: CASSVGLAGSDTQYF. The CDR3 DNA reads TGTGCCAGCAGCGTCGGACTAGCGGGATCAGATACGCAGTATTTT.

This chain connects TRBV28 to TRBJ2-6; tentatively, D is TRBD1 (6 bases). CDR1 is MDHEN, CDR2 SYDVKM, per germline. CDR3 size: 16 residues. Between the trimmed V and J ends, which lost 6 bases and 0 bases, there was a span of 12 bases. The chain's CDR3 is CASRPTGHSGANVLTF. The CDR3 bases are TGTGCCAGCAGGCCTACAGGGCACTCTGGGGCCAACGTCCTGACTTTC.

The chain has TRBV7-9 and TRBJ1-5; D not resolved. Trimming took 5 bases from V and 2 from J, leaving 7 bases between them. Germline V gene lookup returns CDR1 SEHNR and CDR2 FQNEAQ (reference sequence). This CDR3 is 13 amino acids long. CDR3 nucleotide sequence: TGTGCCAGCAGCCTCTCGGGCAATCAGCCCCAGCATTTT. It codes for CASSLSGNQPQHF.